This TCR beta chain emerged from a study of T cells in localized non-small cell lung cancer. General observations from the study: There was an association of higher blood T cell density with longer overall survival. Only one tumor region was sequenced, so heterogeneity remains possible. Across samples, adjacent lung featured a median around 56 of the top 100 tumor clones. Maximal T cell clonality occurred in uninvolved adjacent lung, with tumor ranking below it.

The CDR3 consists of 16 residues. The V gene end was trimmed by 4 bases and the J gene end by 4 bases; junction bases not matched to a gene: 8. Germline CDR1 SGHNT, CDR2 YYREEE (reference sequence). With regard to this clone: Its antigen is unidentified.

The method was immunoSEQ multiplex PCR; TCRdb's version includes in-frame clones alone and lacks a portion of them. The sample records tens of thousands of clones, approximately 90% being singletons. The sequences come from peripheral blood, collected before any cancer treatment. This clonotype was sampled from a male donor older than 55 with stage III lung adenocarcinoma. The chain employs TRBV5-4 and TRBJ2-7; the match to TRBD2 covers 13 bases. CDR3 in amino acids: CASSLGLAGEGYEQYF. The CDR3 region has the DNA TGTGCCAGCAGCCTCGGACTAGCGGGAGAAGGGTACGAGCAGTACTTC.